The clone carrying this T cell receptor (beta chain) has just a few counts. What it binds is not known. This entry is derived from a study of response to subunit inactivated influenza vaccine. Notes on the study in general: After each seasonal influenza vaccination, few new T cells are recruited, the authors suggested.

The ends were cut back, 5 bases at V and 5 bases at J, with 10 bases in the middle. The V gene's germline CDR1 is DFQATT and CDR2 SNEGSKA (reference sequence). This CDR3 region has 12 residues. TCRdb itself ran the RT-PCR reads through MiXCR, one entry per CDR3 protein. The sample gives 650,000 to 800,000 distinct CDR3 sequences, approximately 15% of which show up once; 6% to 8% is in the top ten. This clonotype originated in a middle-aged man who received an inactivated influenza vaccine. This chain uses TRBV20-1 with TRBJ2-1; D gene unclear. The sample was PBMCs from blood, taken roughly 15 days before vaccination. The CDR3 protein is CSASGNNNEQFF. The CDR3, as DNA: TGCAGTGCTTCCGGAAACAACAATGAGCAGTTCTTC.